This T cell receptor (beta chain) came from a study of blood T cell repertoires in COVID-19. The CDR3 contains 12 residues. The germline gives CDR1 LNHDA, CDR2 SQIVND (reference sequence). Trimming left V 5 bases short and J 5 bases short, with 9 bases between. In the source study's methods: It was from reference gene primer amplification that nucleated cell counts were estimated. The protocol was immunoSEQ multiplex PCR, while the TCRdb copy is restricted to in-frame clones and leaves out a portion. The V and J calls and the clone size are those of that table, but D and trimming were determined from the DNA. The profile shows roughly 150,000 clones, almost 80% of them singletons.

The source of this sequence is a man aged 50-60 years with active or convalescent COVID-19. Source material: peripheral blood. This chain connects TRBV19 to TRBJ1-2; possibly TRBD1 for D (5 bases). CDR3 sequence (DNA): TGTGCCAGTAGTCCGACAGTATATGGCTACACCTTC. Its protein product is CASSPTVYGYTF.